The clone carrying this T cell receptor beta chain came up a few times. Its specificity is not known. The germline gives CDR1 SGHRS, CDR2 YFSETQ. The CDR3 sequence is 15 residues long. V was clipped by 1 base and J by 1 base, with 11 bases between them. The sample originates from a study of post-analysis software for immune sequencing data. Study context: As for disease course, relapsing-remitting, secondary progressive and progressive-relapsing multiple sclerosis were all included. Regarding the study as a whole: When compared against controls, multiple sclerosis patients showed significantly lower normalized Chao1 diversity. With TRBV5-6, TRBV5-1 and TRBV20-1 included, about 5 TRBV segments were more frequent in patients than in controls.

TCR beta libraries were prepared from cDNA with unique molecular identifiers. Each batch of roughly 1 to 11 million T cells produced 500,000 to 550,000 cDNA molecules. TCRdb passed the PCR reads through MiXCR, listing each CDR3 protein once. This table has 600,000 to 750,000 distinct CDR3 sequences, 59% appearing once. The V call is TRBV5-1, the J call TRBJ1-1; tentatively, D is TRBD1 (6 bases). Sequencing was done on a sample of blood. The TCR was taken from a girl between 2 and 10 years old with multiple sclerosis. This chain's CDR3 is CASSLRGRTNTEAFF. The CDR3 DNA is TGCGCCAGCAGCTTGAGGGGGAGGACGAACACTGAAGCTTTCTTT.